The next 25 T cell receptor beta chains were all read from a single sample in a study of ipilimumab plus nivolumab after autologous stem cell transplantation. Method: immunoSEQ multiplex PCR; TCRdb's copy keeps in-frame clones and lacks some. The sample records 20,000 to 30,000 clones, around 84% being singletons. The specimen comprised PBMCs, sampled in a trial of ipilimumab plus nivolumab as post-transplant consolidation. Receptor source: a male donor with diffuse large B-cell lymphoma.

The chain is built from TRBV9 and TRBJ2-7; TRBD2 is a possible D gene (7 bases). The V end lost 0 bases, the J end lost 2 bases, and 9 bases lay between the germline ends. The CDR3 covers 14 residues. Germline V gene lookup returns CDR1 SGDLS and CDR2 YYNGEE. CDR3 coding DNA: TGTGCCAGCAGCGTAGACGGGGGGCCCTACGAGCAGTACTTC. Its translation: CASSVDGGPYEQYF.

The chain couples TRBV5-1 to TRBJ2-3, with 14 bases fitting TRBD2. Trimming cost V 4 bases and J 6 bases; bases outside gene matches: 13. Germline-derived CDR1 and CDR2 are SGHRS and YFSETQ. This CDR3 spans 18 amino acids. The CDR3: CASSPGLAGGIAPDTQYF. DNA of the CDR3: TGCGCCAGCAGCCCCGGACTAGCGGGGGGTATAGCACCGGATACGCAGTATTTT.

V and J are TRBV6-5 and TRBJ1-1; TRBD1 is a possible D gene (6 bases). The CDR3 runs to 16 residues. The V end lost 0 bases, the J end lost 0 bases, and 11 bases lay between the germline ends. CDR1 and CDR2 from the germline V gene are MNHEY and SVGAGI. CDR3 sequence: CASSYSGGRLNTEAFF. In DNA, the CDR3 is TGTGCCAGCAGTTACTCGGGGGGGCGGCTGAACACTGAAGCTTTCTTT.

This clone came up once. The chain couples TRBV12-5 to TRBJ1-1; a possible D gene is TRBD1 (5 bases). Trimming shortened V by 7 bases and J by 0 bases, and 15 bases separated the two germline ends. This CDR3 is built from 15 residues. Germline-derived CDR1 and CDR2 are LGHNT and FRNRAP. CDR3 in amino acids: CASAIDGHMNTEAFF. CDR3 coding DNA: TGTGCTAGTGCAATAGACGGACACATGAACACTGAAGCTTTCTTT.

In this sample, this clone turned up a few times. J is TRBJ2-3 and V is TRBV7-8; tentatively, D is TRBD1 or TRBD2 (5 bases each). The V end lost 1 base, the J end lost 6 bases, and 11 bases lay between the germline ends. The germline CDR1 and CDR2 sequences are SGHVS and FQNEAQ. The CDR3 totals 14 residues. The CDR3 region is CASSLVGVGDTQYF. CDR3 in DNA: TGTGCCAGCAGCTTAGTGGGGGTTGGGGATACGCAGTATTTT.

CDR3: CATSRGGLTSGGDTQYF. The CDR3 DNA reads TGTGCCACCAGCAGAGGGGGCTTGACTAGCGGGGGAGATACGCAGTATTTT. The gene calls are TRBV15 and TRBJ2-3, with TRBD2 matching over 12 bases. Germline V gene data show CDR1 as LNHNV and CDR2 as YYDKDF (reference sequence). V was pared by 1 base and J by 5 bases, with 7 bases of the junction left unmatched. This CDR3 has 17 amino acids.

The J gene is TRBJ2-7, the V gene TRBV6-5; 7 nucleotides align to TRBD2. The junction had 3 bases not matched to a gene; V was cut back by 0 bases and J by 1 base. The CDR3 covers 15 residues. Germline V lookup: CDR1 MNHEY, CDR2 SVGAGI. The CDR3 is CASSYSAGRSYEQYF. Here the CDR3 DNA reads TGTGCCAGCAGTTACTCAGCGGGAAGATCCTACGAGCAGTACTTC.

In nucleotides, the CDR3 is TGTGCCAGCAGAGGAGGTAACCGAAATAATTCACCCCTCCACTTT. Translating it yields CASRGGNRNNSPLHF. V is TRBV6-5 and J is TRBJ1-6; D is unclear. This CDR3 contains 15 residues. Germline CDR1 MNHEY, CDR2 SVGAGI. The ends were cut back, 6 bases at V and 5 bases at J, with 14 bases in the middle.

The CDR3 bases are TGTGCCAGCAGTCTACAGAGGGCCTCTCCCTATGGCTACACCTTC. This encodes CASSLQRASPYGYTF. The rearrangement links TRBV27 to TRBJ1-2; D not certain. In germline, CDR1 is MNHEY, CDR2 SMNVEV (reference sequence). V was clipped by 5 bases and J by 4 bases, with 17 bases between them. The CDR3 extends over 15 amino acids.

The rearrangement joins TRBV6-5 to TRBJ2-3; D is perhaps TRBD1 (6 bases). V lost 2 bases and J 2 bases, leaving 14 bases between the germline ends. CDR1 and CDR2 from the germline V gene are MNHEY and SVGAGI. This CDR3 spans 16 amino acids. CDR3 nucleotides: TGTGCCAGCAGTTACCAGAGGGGGAGCTACACAGATACGCAGTATTTT. This sequence encodes CASSYQRGSYTDTQYF.

J is TRBJ2-5 and V is TRBV11-2; TRBD2 might be the D (7 bases). Trimming cost V 7 bases and J 2 bases, with 23 bases left between them. Germline-derived CDR1 and CDR2 are SGHAT and FQNNGV. This CDR3 is built from 17 residues. The CDR3: CASNSLTGGGHQETQYF. The CDR3 DNA is TGTGCCAGCAACAGCTTAACGGGCGGGGGCCATCAAGAGACCCAGTACTTC.

The rearrangement uses TRBV9 and TRBJ2-7; D may correspond to TRBD1 or TRBD2 (5 bases each). V was clipped by 0 bases and J by 0 bases, with 7 bases between them. The germline gives CDR1 SGDLS, CDR2 YYNGEE. The CDR3 runs to 14 residues. Written as DNA, the CDR3 is TGTGCCAGCAGCGTAGCGGGGACCTCCTACGAGCAGTACTTC. Its protein product is CASSVAGTSYEQYF.

The CDR3 region has the DNA TGTGCCAGCAGTGTTGACAGGGTGGAGGACACTGAAGCTTTCTTT. Amino acid sequence: CASSVDRVEDTEAFF. The chain couples TRBV6-1 to TRBJ1-1; 7 positions agree with TRBD1. This CDR3 contains 15 residues. Germline lookup yields CDR1 MNHNS and CDR2 SASEGT. Losses at the gene ends were 4 bases for V and 3 bases for J; bases not matched to a gene: 8.

The V call is TRBV19, the J call TRBJ1-4, with 7 bases matching TRBD1. Losses at the gene ends were 4 bases for V and 1 base for J; bases not matched to a gene: 3. This CDR3 spans 15 amino acids. In germline, CDR1 is LNHDA, CDR2 SQIVND (reference sequence). Here the CDR3 DNA reads TGTGCCAGTAGTACCCCAGGGGGAACTAATGAAAAACTGTTTTTT. Protein: CASSTPGGTNEKLFF.

The chain couples TRBV5-5 to TRBJ2-7; the D gene is possibly TRBD2 (5 bases). Germline V lookup: CDR1 SGHKS, CDR2 YYEKEE (reference sequence). Trimming shortened V by 2 bases and J by 1 base, and 16 bases separated the two germline ends. This CDR3 spans 16 amino acids. CDR3 nucleotides: TGTGCCAGCAGCTTAGAGGACGGACTGCAATCCTACGAGCAGTACTTC. Amino acid sequence: CASSLEDGLQSYEQYF.

The rearrangement links TRBV7-6 to TRBJ2-1, with no clear D. This CDR3 contains 11 residues. With 5 bases removed from V and 10 bases from J, the gap between germline ends came to 9 bases. Germline loops: CDR1 SGHVS, CDR2 FNYEAQ. CDR3 nucleotide sequence: TGTGCCAGCAGCCGCAGCGCGGAGCAGTTCTTC. As protein: CASSRSAEQFF.

This clone was seen a handful of times. The rearrangement links TRBV5-1 to TRBJ2-3; D remains unclear. The V gene's germline CDR1 is SGHRS and CDR2 YFSETQ. The length of the CDR3 is 13 residues. V was cut by 4 bases and J by 0 bases, with 6 bases left in between. The CDR3 DNA reads as TGCGCCAGCAGCCGCTCTAGCACAGATACGCAGTATTTT. Its translation: CASSRSSTDTQYF.

The chain is built from TRBV19 and TRBJ2-3, with D unclear. The ends were cut back, 9 bases at V and 6 bases at J, with 19 bases in the middle. The CDR3 has 14 amino acids. Germline V lookup: CDR1 LNHDA, CDR2 SQIVND (reference sequence). CDR3 loop: CASLPPGGRDTQYF. Here the CDR3 DNA reads TGTGCCAGCCTCCCTCCTGGCGGTCGGGATACGCAGTATTTT.

The chain combines TRBV6-1 with TRBJ2-3, with D perhaps TRBD1 (7 bases). The CDR3 length is 14 residues. V shed 8 bases and J shed 4 bases, with 16 bases lying between them. Germline values: CDR1 MNHNS, CDR2 SASEGT. The chain's CDR3 is CASLEAGGSDTQYF. CDR3 nucleotides: TGTGCCAGCCTGGAGGCAGGGGGGTCAGATACGCAGTATTTT.

The gene calls are TRBV14 and TRBJ2-7; the D gene is possibly TRBD1 (5 bases). The germline V and J ends were trimmed by 1 base and 12 bases, with 13 bases remaining between them. The CDR3 spans 12 residues. Germline CDR1 is SGHDN and CDR2 is FVKESK. CDR3 sequence reads: CASSQGGQNWYF. CDR3 nucleotide sequence: TGTGCCAGCAGCCAAGGAGGACAAAACTGGTACTTC. Variable domain in full (rest from reference TRBV14 and TRBJ2-7): EAGVTQFPSHSVIEKGQTVTLRCDPISGHDNLYWYRRVMGKEIKFLLHFVKESKQDESGMPNNRFLAERTGGTYSTLKVQPAELEDSGVYFCASSQGGQNWYFGPGTRLTVT.

This chain connects TRBV10-3 to TRBJ1-2; 7 nucleotides agree with TRBD1. This CDR3 is 13 amino acids long. CDR1 ENHRY and CDR2 SYGVKD come from the germline V gene. The trim removed 6 bases at V and 5 bases at J, leaving 6 bases unmatched. CDR3 residues: CAIRADRVYGYTF. CDR3 DNA sequence: TGTGCCATCAGAGCCGACAGGGTATATGGCTACACCTTC.

The J gene is TRBJ2-7, the V gene TRBV19, with 8 positions matching TRBD2. The CDR3 covers 17 residues. V lost 4 bases and J lost 0; bases outside the gene matches: 11. Per germline, CDR1 LNHDA and CDR2 SQIVND (reference sequence). The CDR3 region has the DNA TGTGCCAGTAGTAAAGGCCGCGGGCTAGCGGGCTCCTACGAGCAGTACTTC. It codes for CASSKGRGLAGSYEQYF.

The chain uses TRBV7-2 and TRBJ1-5; D call uncertain. Germline V gene lookup returns CDR1 SGHTA and CDR2 FQGNSA. Between the trimmed V and J ends, which lost 3 bases and 0 bases, there was a span of 6 bases. This CDR3 is 14 amino acids long. In DNA form, the CDR3 reads TGTGCCAGCAGCTTTAAGAGTAGCAATCAGCCCCAGCATTTT. It yields the protein CASSFKSSNQPQHF. The full variable domain, completed using reference TRBV7-2 and TRBJ1-5, is GAGVSQSPSNKVTEKGKDVELRCDPISGHTALYWYRQSLGQGLEFLIYFQGNSAPDKSGLPSDRFSAERTGGSVSTLTIQRTQQEDSAVYLCASSFKSSNQPQHFGDGTRLSIL.

The V gene is TRBV29-1, the J gene TRBJ1-2; D gene unclear. V gave up 8 bases and J gave up 6 bases, with 7 bases separating them. The CDR3 has 9 amino acids. Germline V gives CDR1 SQVTM, CDR2 ANQGSEA. Written as DNA, the CDR3 is TGCAGCACCGAGGATGGCTACACCTTC. It translates to CSTEDGYTF.

The rearrangement links TRBV21-1 to TRBJ2-2; the table assigns TRBD1, which was not confirmed against the DNA. TRBV21-1 is a pseudogene. The CDR3 is made up of 17 amino acids. Here the CDR3 DNA reads TGTGCCAGCAGCACTTGCCAGACAGGGGGCTGGACCGGGGAGCTGTTTTTT. It specifies CASSTCQTGGWTGELFF.